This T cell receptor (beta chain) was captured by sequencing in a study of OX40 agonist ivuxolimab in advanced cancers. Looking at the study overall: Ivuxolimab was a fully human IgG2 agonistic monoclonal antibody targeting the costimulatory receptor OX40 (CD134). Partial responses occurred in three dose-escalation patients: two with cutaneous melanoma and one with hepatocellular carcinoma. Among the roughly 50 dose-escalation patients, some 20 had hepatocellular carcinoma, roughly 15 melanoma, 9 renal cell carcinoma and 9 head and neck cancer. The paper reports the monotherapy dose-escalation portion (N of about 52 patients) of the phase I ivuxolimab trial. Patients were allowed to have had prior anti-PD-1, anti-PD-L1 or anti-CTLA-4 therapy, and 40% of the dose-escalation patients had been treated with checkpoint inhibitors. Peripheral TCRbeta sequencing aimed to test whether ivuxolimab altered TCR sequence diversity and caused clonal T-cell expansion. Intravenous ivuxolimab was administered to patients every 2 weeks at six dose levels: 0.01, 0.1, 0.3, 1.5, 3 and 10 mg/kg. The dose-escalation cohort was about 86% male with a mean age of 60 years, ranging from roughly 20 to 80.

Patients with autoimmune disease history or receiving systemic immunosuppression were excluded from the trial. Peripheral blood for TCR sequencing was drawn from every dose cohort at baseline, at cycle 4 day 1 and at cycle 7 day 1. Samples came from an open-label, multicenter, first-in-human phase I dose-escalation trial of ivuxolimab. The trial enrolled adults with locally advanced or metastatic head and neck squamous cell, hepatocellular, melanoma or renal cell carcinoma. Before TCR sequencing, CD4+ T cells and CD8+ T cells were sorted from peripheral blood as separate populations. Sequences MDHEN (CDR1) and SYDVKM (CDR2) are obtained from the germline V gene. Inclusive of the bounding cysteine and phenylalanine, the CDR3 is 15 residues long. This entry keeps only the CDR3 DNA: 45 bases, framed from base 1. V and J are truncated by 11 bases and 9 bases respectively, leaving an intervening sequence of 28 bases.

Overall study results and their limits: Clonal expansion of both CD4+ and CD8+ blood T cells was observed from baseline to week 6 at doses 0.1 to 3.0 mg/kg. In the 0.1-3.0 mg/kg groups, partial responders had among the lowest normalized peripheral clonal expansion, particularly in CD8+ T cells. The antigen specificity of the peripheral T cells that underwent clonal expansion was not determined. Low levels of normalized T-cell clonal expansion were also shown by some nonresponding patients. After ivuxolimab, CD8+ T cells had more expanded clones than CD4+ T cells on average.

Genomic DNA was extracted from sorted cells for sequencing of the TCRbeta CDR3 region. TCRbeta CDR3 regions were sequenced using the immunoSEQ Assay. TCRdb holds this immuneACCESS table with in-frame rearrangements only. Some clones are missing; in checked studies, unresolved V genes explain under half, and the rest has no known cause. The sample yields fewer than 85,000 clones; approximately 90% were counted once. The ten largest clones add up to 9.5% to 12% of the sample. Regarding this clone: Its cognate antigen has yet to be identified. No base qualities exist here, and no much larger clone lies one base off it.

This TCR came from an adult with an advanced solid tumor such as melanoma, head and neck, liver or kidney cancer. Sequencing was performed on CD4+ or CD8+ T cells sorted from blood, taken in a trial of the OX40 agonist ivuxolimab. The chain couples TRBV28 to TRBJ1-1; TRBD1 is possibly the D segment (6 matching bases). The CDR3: CACLAPPLRTAQAFF. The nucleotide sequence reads TGTGCCTGCCTCGCCCCACCCCTCCGGACAGCACAAGCTTTCTTT. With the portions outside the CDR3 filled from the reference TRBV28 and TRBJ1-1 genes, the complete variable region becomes DVKVTQSSRYLVKRTGEKVFLECVQDMDHENMFWYRQDPGLGLRLIYFSYDVKMKEKGDIPEGYSVSREKKERFSLILESASTNQTSMYLCACLAPPLRTAQAFFGQGTRLTVV.